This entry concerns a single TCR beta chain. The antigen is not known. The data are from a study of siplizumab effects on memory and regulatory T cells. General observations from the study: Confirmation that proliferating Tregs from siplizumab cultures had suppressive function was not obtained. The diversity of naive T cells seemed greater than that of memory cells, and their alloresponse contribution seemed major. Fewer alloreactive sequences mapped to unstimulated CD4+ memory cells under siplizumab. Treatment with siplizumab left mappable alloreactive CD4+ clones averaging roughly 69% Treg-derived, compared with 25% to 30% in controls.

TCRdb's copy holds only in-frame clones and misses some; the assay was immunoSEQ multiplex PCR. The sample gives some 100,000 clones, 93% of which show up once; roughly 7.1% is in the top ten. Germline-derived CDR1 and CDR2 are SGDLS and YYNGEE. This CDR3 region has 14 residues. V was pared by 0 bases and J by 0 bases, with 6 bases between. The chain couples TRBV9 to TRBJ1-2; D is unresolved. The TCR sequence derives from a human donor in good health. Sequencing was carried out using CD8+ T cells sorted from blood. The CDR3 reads CASSVGSSNYGYTF. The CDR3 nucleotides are TGTGCCAGCAGCGTAGGTTCCTCTAACTATGGCTACACCTTC.